The text below deals with one T cell receptor (beta chain). Antigen specificity is unknown. Germline loops: CDR1 DFQATT, CDR2 SNEGSKA (reference sequence). This CDR3 has 14 amino acids. The germline V and J ends were trimmed by 1 base and 1 base, with 10 bases remaining between them. A second PCR, run for about 7 to 11 cycles, used a sample-barcoded 5' primer plus a J-beta primer mix. From the 5' RACE reads, TCRdb called clonotypes with MiXCR, one entry per CDR3 protein. The table lists roughly 700,000 distinct CDR3 sequences, 49% of them singletons. The data derive from a study of blood T cells in healthy people across ages. General observations from the study: There was a strong correlation between TCR beta diversity and naive T cell percentage.

Sequencing was done on a sample of blood. This clonotype was obtained from a woman in her fifties or sixties in good health. V and J are TRBV20-1 and TRBJ1-1; D is unresolved. CDR3 coding DNA: TGCAGTGCTAGAGGAAGTGTCGGGAACACTGAAGCTTTCTTT. The encoded protein is CSARGSVGNTEAFF.